This section outlines one TCR beta chain sequence together with its context. The data derive from a study of blood T cell repertoires in COVID-19. In the original workflow: Reference gene primers were amplified, and this amplification served to estimate nucleated cell counts. TCRdb's copy holds only in-frame clones and misses some; the assay was immunoSEQ multiplex PCR. V, J and clone size derive from that table, while D and trimming were established from the DNA sequence. In the table there are 250,000 to 400,000 clones, approximately 89% of which are singletons. There are 14 residues in the CDR3. From germline, CDR1 is SGHDT and CDR2 YYEEEE. Germline trimming cut 0 bases from V and 8 bases from J; bases unmatched to any gene: 7.

The source material was peripheral blood. The source of this sequence is a woman aged 30 to 39 with COVID-19, enrolled during active disease. The gene calls are TRBV5-6 and TRBJ1-2, with TRBD1 matching over 7 bases. The CDR3 reads CASSLGQGSLGYTF. The DNA of the CDR3 is TGTGCCAGCAGCTTGGGACAGGGTTCCCTGGGCTACACCTTC.